This T cell receptor beta chain was identified during a study of blood T cell repertoires in COVID-19. Using immunoSEQ multiplex PCR, the repertoire was profiled, and TCRdb retains in-frame clones only, with some absent. The sample shows tens of thousands of clones, roughly 90% of them seen only once. Germline CDR1 is LGHNT and CDR2 is FRNRAP. The CDR3 has 16 amino acids. V lost 7 bases and J lost 0, with 16 bases in between. The V gene is TRBV12-5, the J gene TRBJ1-5, with D tentatively TRBD1 (6 bases). The TCR sequence derives from an elderly woman with acute or convalescent COVID-19. The sequencing sample was made of peripheral blood. CDR3 coding DNA: TGTGCTAGTGCCAGGGGAGAGGGATATAGCAATCAGCCCCAGCATTTT. Protein product: CASARGEGYSNQPQHF.